The 31 T cell receptor beta chains in this list originate from one sample, sequenced in a study of T-cell reconstitution after alpha-beta-depleted transplantation in children. The TCRbeta library incorporated unique molecular identifiers. In TCRdb, the PCR reads were re-called with MiXCR into one record per CDR3 protein. The sample carries approximately 80,000 distinct CDR3 sequences, 13% to 15% recorded once. This specimen was PBMCs, mostly from graft donor cells, taken 180 days after TCRalphabeta/CD19-depleted stem cell transplant. These receptor sequences come from a male patient aged 2 to 9 who had a stem cell transplant for acute lymphoblastic leukemia, so the T cells may come from the graft donor.

Worth noting for this clonotype: At one end, the junction sequence differs from germline, possibly due to a read error. The V call is TRBV29-1, the J call TRBJ2-1; 9 nucleotides agree with TRBD2. The length of the CDR3 is 14 residues. CDR1 SQVTM and CDR2 ANQGSEA come from the germline V gene. The CDR3 spells CSVEGGGRANEQFF. In nucleotides, the CDR3 is TGCAGCGTCGAAGGTGGCGGGAGGGCCAATGAGCAGTTCTTC.

This clonotype has a handful of counts. This sequence joins TRBV5-1 and TRBJ2-3; D not certain. Germline values: CDR1 SGHRS, CDR2 YFSETQ. V was clipped by 4 bases and J by 3 bases, with 12 bases between them. The CDR3 contains 14 residues. In nucleotides, the CDR3 is TGCGCCAGCAGCCCCGTGAGGATGACAGATACGCAGTATTTT. Protein product: CASSPVRMTDTQYF.

This clonotype was recorded a few times. The chain uses TRBV20-1 and TRBJ2-3; 9 bases are a match to TRBD2. Looked up from germline, CDR1 is DFQATT and CDR2 is SNEGSKA (reference sequence). V was clipped by 6 bases and J by 0 bases; unmatched bases: 4. The CDR3 covers 14 residues. CDR3 protein: CSAQRGASTDTQYF. Here the CDR3 DNA reads TGCAGTGCACAGCGGGGGGCCAGCACAGATACGCAGTATTTT.

J is TRBJ2-7 and V is TRBV28; 9 nucleotides agree with TRBD1. In germline, CDR1 is MDHEN, CDR2 SYDVKM. The CDR3 has 15 amino acids. Germline trimming cut 1 base from V and 0 bases from J; bases unmatched to any gene: 1. The CDR3 coding sequence is TGTGCCAGCAGTTTATTGGGACAGGGCTCCTACGAGCAGTACTTC. Translated: CASSLLGQGSYEQYF. Filled out from reference TRBV28 and TRBJ2-7, the complete variable domain reads DVKVTQSSRYLVKRTGEKVFLECVQDMDHENMFWYRQDPGLGLRLIYFSYDVKMKEKGDIPEGYSVSREKKERFSLILESASTNQTSMYLCASSLLGQGSYEQYFGPGTRLTVT.

Ten or more counts support this clonotype. The gene calls are TRBV6-1 and TRBJ2-3; D may be TRBD1 (6 bases). V lost 4 bases, J lost 0 bases, and 11 bases lay in between. Germline CDR1 MNHNS, CDR2 SASEGT. The CDR3 covers 15 residues. CDR3 in amino acids: CASSGGPISTDTQYF. CDR3 bases: TGTGCCAGCAGTGGGGGGCCCATTAGCACAGATACGCAGTATTTT.

The J gene is TRBJ2-7, the V gene TRBV5-1, with 11 positions matching TRBD1. Germline V gene lookup returns CDR1 SGHRS and CDR2 YFSETQ. This CDR3 has 15 residues. The trim removed 4 bases at V and 5 bases at J, leaving 8 bases unmatched. The CDR3 loop reads CASSLPGQGGHEQYF. The CDR3 nucleotides read TGCGCCAGCAGCCTACCGGGACAGGGGGGCCACGAGCAGTACTTC.

This chain connects TRBV28 to TRBJ1-4, with TRBD1 as a possible D gene (5 bases). The germline CDR1 and CDR2 sequences are MDHEN and SYDVKM. The CDR3 runs 16 residues. V dropped 4 bases and J dropped 1 base, with 13 bases sitting between them. The CDR3, as DNA: TGTGCCAGCAGTTCCCAAAGGGGCGTAACTAATGAAAAACTGTTTTTT. This encodes CASSSQRGVTNEKLFF.

This clonotype was picked up a small number of times. CDR3 DNA sequence: TGTGCCAGCTCACCTTCCGGAGGGCACGAGCAGTACTTC. Residues: CASSPSGGHEQYF. This sequence joins TRBV18 and TRBJ2-7; tentative D call: TRBD2 (6 bases). With 3 bases removed from V and 5 bases from J, the gap between germline ends came to 11 bases. Germline assignment: CDR1 KGHSH and CDR2 LQKENI. CDR3 length equals 13 residues.

The chain links TRBV29-1 to TRBJ1-1, with D hard to call. The ends were cut back, 4 bases at V and 4 bases at J, with 7 bases in the middle. Germline V gene data show CDR1 as SQVTM and CDR2 as ANQGSEA. The CDR3 covers 11 residues. Here the CDR3 reads CSVGAGTEAFF. The CDR3 DNA sequence: TGCAGCGTTGGTGCGGGCACTGAAGCTTTCTTT.

The chain links TRBV6-1 to TRBJ2-3; TRBD2 aligns across 8 bases. Germline V gives CDR1 MNHNS, CDR2 SASEGT. CDR3 length: 15 residues. Trimming removed 4 bases from V and 2 bases from J; junction bases left unmatched: 5. The CDR3 nucleotides read TGTGCCAGCAGTGGCGAACTAGCGGCCACAGATACGCAGTATTTT. Amino acid sequence: CASSGELAATDTQYF.

This clonotype was detected a few times. The chain links TRBV6-1 to TRBJ2-7; D might be TRBD1 (6 bases). The CDR3 is 15 amino acids. Between the trimmed V and J ends, which lost 2 bases and 3 bases, there was a span of 14 bases. Germline-derived CDR1 and CDR2 are MNHNS and SASEGT. CDR3 nucleotides: TGTGCCAGCAGTGAATATCCGGGACATTTCTACGAGCAGTACTTC. Its translation: CASSEYPGHFYEQYF.

The rearrangement joins TRBV11-2 to TRBJ1-4; D may be TRBD1 (6 bases). Germline V CDR1 and CDR2: SGHAT, FQNNGV. CDR3 length: 15 residues. V was pared by 3 bases and J by 7 bases, with 15 bases between. The CDR3 sequence is CASSFLGGRGEKLFF. The CDR3 nucleotides read TGTGCCAGCAGCTTCCTAGGGGGGCGCGGTGAAAAACTGTTTTTT.

This clonotype has a handful of counts. V is TRBV5-1 and J is TRBJ1-2; 10 bases fit TRBD1. Trimming cost V 6 bases and J 8 bases; bases outside gene matches: 19. CDR1 is SGHRS and CDR2 is YFSETQ in the germline V gene. This CDR3 is 17 amino acids long. The CDR3 region has the DNA TGCGCCAGCACCCCTTACCCGACAGGGGGCATCTATGTAGGCTACACCTTC. Protein: CASTPYPTGGIYVGYTF.

The CDR3 reads CASSRGTSGNDEQFF. The CDR3 DNA is TGTGCCAGCAGTAGGGGAACTAGCGGGAACGATGAGCAGTTCTTC. The rearrangement uses TRBV7-2 and TRBJ2-1; 10 nucleotides match TRBD2. V trimming: 6 bases; J trimming: 8 bases; junction bases outside the gene matches: 10. The length of the CDR3 is 15 residues. Germline V CDR1 and CDR2: SGHTA, FQGNSA.

The V call is TRBV7-2, the J call TRBJ1-2, with TRBD1 as a possible D gene (5 bases). The CDR3 length is 16 residues. The V and J ends lost 0 bases and 2 bases respectively, with 13 bases between them. CDR1 and CDR2 from the germline V gene are SGHTA and FQGNSA. CDR3 sequence (DNA): TGTGCCAGCAGCTTAGCCCCTATGGCAGGGAACTATGGCTACACCTTC. This codes for CASSLAPMAGNYGYTF.

The table lists this clonotype with a few counts. V is TRBV20-1 and J is TRBJ2-1, with 10 positions matching TRBD1. CDR1 DFQATT and CDR2 SNEGSKA come from the germline V gene (reference sequence). Trimming cost V 6 bases and J 4 bases; bases outside gene matches: 15. The CDR3 length is 17 residues. The CDR3 nucleotides are TGCAGTGCCACCCCGGGACAGGGGAGGGATTTTTACAATGAGCAGTTCTTC. Its translation: CSATPGQGRDFYNEQFF.

This sequence joins TRBV9 and TRBJ1-6; unclear D gene. Germline CDR1 is SGDLS and CDR2 is YYNGEE. V was clipped by 0 bases and J by 4 bases, with 5 bases between them. This CDR3 has 14 amino acids. The DNA for the CDR3 is TGTGCCAGCAGCGTAGGCAGTTATAATTCACCCCTCCACTTT. It specifies CASSVGSYNSPLHF.

The chain is built from TRBV29-1 and TRBJ2-2; D is unclear. V dropped 2 bases and J dropped 0 bases, with 1 base sitting between them. The CDR3 is 12 amino acids. Germline CDR1 and CDR2: SQVTM and ANQGSEA. The CDR3 is CSVETNTGELFF. The CDR3, as DNA: TGCAGCGTTGAAACGAACACCGGGGAGCTGTTTTTT.

There are a few counts of this clonotype. The rearrangement uses TRBV11-2 and TRBJ2-2; D gene unclear. Germline-derived CDR1 and CDR2 are SGHAT and FQNNGV. CDR3 length: 16 residues. The germline V and J ends were trimmed by 4 bases and 0 bases, with 12 bases remaining between them. CDR3 bases: TGTGCCAGCAGCTCCAGGTCTCTCCCGAACACCGGGGAGCTGTTTTTT. Protein: CASSSRSLPNTGELFF.

The J gene is TRBJ2-5, the V gene TRBV20-1; TRBD1 aligns across 9 bases. Trimming at V came to 6 bases and at J to 4 bases, leaving 12 bases not matched to a gene. CDR3 length: 15 residues. Germline assignment: CDR1 DFQATT and CDR2 SNEGSKA (reference sequence). The CDR3: CSALRTGGFPETQYF. DNA of the CDR3: TGCAGTGCCCTGCGAACAGGGGGCTTTCCAGAGACCCAGTACTTC.

This clonotype appeared once. The chain is built from TRBV20-1 and TRBJ2-5; perhaps TRBD2 as D (7 bases). The CDR3 has 17 amino acids. Germline CDR1 reads DFQATT; CDR2 reads SNEGSKA (reference sequence). Trimming took off 4 bases at V and 4 bases at J, with 25 bases between the two ends. Here the CDR3 reads CSAMERPLRGGGETQYF. CDR3 coding DNA: TGCAGTGCTATGGAGCGACCGTTAAGGGGGGGAGGAGAGACCCAGTACTTC.

In its sample, this clonotype was seen a few times. The rearrangement links TRBV5-6 to TRBJ1-4; a possible D gene is TRBD1 (5 bases). The CDR3 has 16 amino acids. Between the trimmed V and J ends, which lost 4 bases and 0 bases, there was a span of 13 bases. Looked up from germline, CDR1 is SGHDT and CDR2 is YYEEEE. CDR3 sequence (DNA): TGTGCCAGCAGCCTCGGACATTTTTCAACTAATGAAAAACTGTTTTTT. Encoded protein: CASSLGHFSTNEKLFF.

This clonotype has at least ten counts. V and J are TRBV27 and TRBJ1-2; D call uncertain. Germline loops: CDR1 MNHEY, CDR2 SMNVEV (reference sequence). V lost 2 bases to trimming and J lost 4 bases, with 11 bases between them. This CDR3 region has 14 residues. CDR3 amino acids: CASSLGPRAYGYTF. CDR3 bases: TGTGCCAGCAGTTTAGGACCACGCGCCTATGGCTACACCTTC.

This clonotype was recorded a few times. The chain carries TRBV7-9 and TRBJ2-1; 8 bases match TRBD2. Unmatched junction bases numbered 3, after V lost 5 bases and J lost 3 bases. CDR3 length equals 14 residues. The germline V gene has CDR1 SEHNR and CDR2 FQNEAQ (reference sequence). CDR3 in amino acids: CASSPSGLYNEQFF. The CDR3, as DNA: TGTGCCAGCAGCCCTAGCGGGCTCTACAATGAGCAGTTCTTC.

In this sample, this clonotype turned up a few times. The chain is built from TRBV15 and TRBJ1-2, with a tentative D call TRBD1 (5 bases). V lost 9 bases and J 7 bases, leaving 12 bases between the germline ends. The V gene's germline CDR1 is LNHNV and CDR2 YYDKDF (reference sequence). The CDR3 length is 11 residues. The CDR3 protein is CATTGLGGYTF. The CDR3 nucleotides are TGTGCCACTACAGGTTTGGGTGGCTACACCTTC. Full variable domain (remainder filled in from reference TRBV15 and TRBJ1-2): DAMVIQNPRYQVTQFGKPVTLSCSQTLNHNVMYWYQQKSSQAPKLLFHYYDKDFNNEADTPDNFQSRRPNTSFCFLDIRSPGLGDTAMYLCATTGLGGYTFGSGTRLTVV.

This clonotype was detected ten times or more. In nucleotides, the CDR3 is TGTGCCAGCAGTGACCTACCCCCGACAGAGCAGTACTTC. It specifies CASSDLPPTEQYF. The rearrangement uses TRBV6-1 and TRBJ2-7, with D hard to call. Germline V CDR1 and CDR2: MNHNS, SASEGT. The V end lost 3 bases, the J end lost 7 bases, and 13 bases lay between the germline ends. This CDR3 contains 13 residues.

This clonotype was counted a few times. V gene TRBV10-3 combines with J gene TRBJ1-6, with 8 bases aligning to TRBD1. The germline gives CDR1 ENHRY, CDR2 SYGVKD. V trimming: 6 bases; J trimming: 10 bases; junction bases outside the gene matches: 11. The CDR3 sequence is 15 residues long. DNA for the CDR3: TGTGCCATCAGATCCGGAGACAGGGGCGAATCACCCCTCCACTTT. It encodes CAIRSGDRGESPLHF.

This clonotype showed up just a few times. The rearrangement joins TRBV18 to TRBJ1-1; the D is unclear. This CDR3 spans 16 amino acids. Per germline, CDR1 KGHSH and CDR2 LQKENI. V gave up 2 bases and J gave up 3 bases, with 16 bases separating them. The CDR3 is CASSPLARALHTEAFF. CDR3 in DNA: TGTGCCAGCTCACCATTAGCCCGGGCCCTCCACACTGAAGCTTTCTTT.

This chain joins TRBV7-2 and TRBJ1-5, with 11 bases fitting TRBD1. The CDR3 length is 16 residues. Germline lookup yields CDR1 SGHTA and CDR2 FQGNSA. The junction had 6 bases not matched to a gene; V was cut back by 5 bases and J by 3 bases. The CDR3 reads CASSLGQGAVNQPQHF. In DNA, the CDR3 is TGTGCCAGCAGCCTCGGACAGGGGGCGGTCAATCAGCCCCAGCATTTT.

The rearrangement joins TRBV9 to TRBJ1-2; D perhaps matches TRBD1 (5 bases). From germline, CDR1 is SGDLS and CDR2 YYNGEE. The CDR3 is made up of 14 amino acids. Trimming took 0 bases from V and 4 from J, leaving 10 bases between them. CDR3 bases: TGTGCCAGCAGCGTAGGAGGCGGGACCTATGGCTACACCTTC. It encodes CASSVGGGTYGYTF.

The rearrangement uses TRBV4-1 and TRBJ1-5; D unresolved. CDR1 and CDR2 (germline): MGHRA, YSYEKL. Between the trimmed V and J ends, which lost 4 bases and 0 bases, there was a span of 19 bases. The CDR3 length is 18 residues. CDR3 sequence: CASSPTALFLYSNQPQHF. The CDR3 coding sequence is TGCGCCAGCAGCCCGACGGCCCTCTTTCTCTATAGCAATCAGCCCCAGCATTTT.